The 15 T cell receptor beta chains presented below share a single source sample, sequenced in a study of glioma-infiltrating T cells. Amplification of TCR alpha and beta CDR3 regions from RNA used iRepertoire nested multiplex PCR. TCRdb re-called the multiplex PCR reads through MiXCR, storing one row per CDR3 protein. Of roughly 130,000 distinct CDR3 sequences listed, about 22% are singletons. The specimen sequenced was glioma tissue, nonneoplastic brain tissue, or PBMCs (not recorded which). These receptors were obtained from a human donor with low-grade glioma or glioblastoma, undergoing nonglioma brain surgery, or in good health (not recorded which).

A word on this clonotype: This may be a read error, as it is one base from a much larger clone. V and J are TRBV6-1 and TRBJ1-1; 7 bases align to TRBD1. Germline V lookup: CDR1 MNHNS, CDR2 SASEGT. CDR3 length: 13 amino acids. With V trimmed by 10 bases and J by 3 bases, 8 bases remained unmatched. The CDR3 DNA is TGTGCCACCAACAGGGGAGTCTACACTGAAGCTTTCTTT. Its protein product is CATNRGVYTEAFF.

With respect to this clonotype: Since a much larger clone is just one base distant, this may be a read error. This rearrangement joins TRBV6-8 to TRBJ2-1; perhaps D is TRBD1 or TRBD2 (5 bases each). Germline lookup yields CDR1 MNHGY and CDR2 SAAAGT. CDR3 size: 15 residues. DNA for the CDR3: TGTGCCAGCAGTCCATGGGACGGACGGGGCAATGAGCAGTCCTTC. It translates to CASSPWDGRGNEQSF.

Only a few counts were recorded for this clonotype. The genes are TRBV12-5 and TRBJ2-1; 7 nucleotides line up with TRBD1. V dropped 4 bases and J dropped 2; count of bases not matched to a gene: 5. This CDR3 region has 15 residues. Germline V gene data show CDR1 as LGHNT and CDR2 as FRNRAP. In DNA form, the CDR3 reads TGTGCTAGTGGTTCCCCCGGGACAGCCTACAATGAGCAGTTCTTC. Amino acids: CASGSPGTAYNEQFF.

This clonotype appeared many times. This chain links TRBV6-1 with TRBJ2-7; the D is unclear. Per germline, CDR1 MNHNS and CDR2 SASEGT. With 10 bases removed from V and 4 bases from J, the gap between germline ends came to 20 bases. This CDR3 is 14 amino acids long. Here the CDR3 reads CAITKHVGEYEQYV. CDR3 in DNA: TGTGCCATCACGAAACATGTAGGAGAATACGAGCAGTACGTC.

A few counts support this clonotype. V is TRBV5-1 and J is TRBJ1-5; TRBD1 might be the D (5 bases). Germline V gene data show CDR1 as SGHRS and CDR2 as YFSETQ. V was shortened by 1 base and J by 4 bases, with 9 bases between the two germline ends. This CDR3 comprises 14 residues. The CDR3 DNA follows: TGCGCCAGCAGCTTGTCTGGGGCTAATCAGCCCCAGCATTTT. It specifies CASSLSGANQPQHF.

This clonotype was seen repeatedly, ten times or more. The J gene is TRBJ1-1, the V gene TRBV27; 7 bases match TRBD1. This CDR3 spans 14 amino acids. J gave up 5 bases and V 3 bases, and 6 bases lay outside the gene matches. Per the germline V gene, CDR1 is MNHEY and CDR2 is SMNVEV (reference sequence). CDR3 loop: CASSLEGGGTEAFF. In nucleotides, the CDR3 is TGTGCCAGCAGTTTGGAAGGGGGCGGGACTGAAGCTTTCTTT.

At least ten counts were recorded for this clonotype. This rearrangement joins TRBV12-3 or TRBV12-4 to TRBJ2-1; D is ambiguous. The CDR3 extends over 12 amino acids. The V end lost 5 bases, the J end lost 4 bases, and 6 bases lay between the germline ends. CDR3 residues: CASSPEYNEQFF. CDR3 nucleotides: TGTGCCAGCAGTCCGGAGTACAATGAGCAGTTCTTC.

Concerning this clonotype: Being one base from a much bigger clone, this may be a read error. The chain links TRBV6-6 to TRBJ2-7, with no clear D. CDR1 is MNHNY, CDR2 SVGAGI, per germline (reference sequence). The CDR3 length is 13 residues. The CDR3 spells CANSYGGTYEQYV. As DNA, the CDR3 is TGTGCCAACAGTTACGGTGGAACCTACGAGCAGTACGTC.

The genes are TRBV3-1 and TRBJ1-5; TRBD1 is a possible D gene (6 bases). CDR1 LGHDT and CDR2 YNNKEL come from the germline V gene (reference sequence). The CDR3 is made up of 15 amino acids. Deletions cut 0 bases from V and 2 bases from J, with 8 bases between. CDR3 loop: CASSQDWTGNQPQHF. The CDR3, as DNA: TGTGCCAGCAGCCAAGATTGGACAGGCAATCAGCCCCAGCATTTT.

The J gene is TRBJ1-6, the V gene TRBV5-1, with TRBD1 matching over 10 bases. Looked up from germline, CDR1 is SGHRS and CDR2 is YFSETQ. The V segment lost 4 bases and the J segment 9 bases; nucleotides outside the gene matches: 7. The CDR3 is 15 residues long. CDR3 loop: CASSRAGQGTSPLHF. The CDR3 DNA reads as TGCGCCAGCAGCCGGGCGGGACAGGGGACTTCACCCCTCCACTTT. The full variable domain, completed using reference TRBV5-1 and TRBJ1-6, is KAGVTQTPRYLIKTRGQQVTLSCSPISGHRSVSWYQQTPGQGLQFLFEYFSETQRNKGNFPGRFSGRQFSNSRSEMNVSTLELGDSALYLCASSRAGQGTSPLHFGNGTRLTVT.

Only a few counts were recorded for this clonotype. The chain combines TRBV28 with TRBJ2-5; 7 positions match TRBD1. Germline CDR1 reads MDHEN; CDR2 reads SYDVKM. V was clipped by 5 bases and J by 5 bases; unmatched bases: 14. The CDR3 has 16 residues. The CDR3 is CASSHSPTGSGETQYF. CDR3 coding DNA: TGTGCCAGCAGTCATTCTCCGACAGGGTCGGGGGAGACCCAGTACTTC.

The genes are TRBV4-1 and TRBJ1-4, with D possibly matching TRBD1 (5 bases). The ends were cut back, 2 bases at V and 4 bases at J, with 11 bases in the middle. Germline assignment: CDR1 MGHRA and CDR2 YSYEKL. The CDR3 sequence is 15 residues long. The DNA for the CDR3 is TGCGCCAGCAGCCAATCCCAGGGATATAATGAAAAACTGTTTTTT. The encoded protein is CASSQSQGYNEKLFF.

This clonotype has at least ten counts. The chain recombines TRBV7-2 with TRBJ2-1; 10 bases are shared with TRBD2. The germline V gene has CDR1 SGHTA and CDR2 FQGNSA. V was pared by 8 bases and J by 8 bases, with 12 bases of the junction left unmatched. CDR3 size: 15 residues. The CDR3 is CASVRLAGAGDEQFF. The CDR3 nucleotides are TGTGCCAGCGTTCGGCTAGCGGGGGCCGGGGATGAGCAGTTCTTC.

The table lists this clonotype with a few counts. The chain combines TRBV18 with TRBJ1-1; D gene unclear. This CDR3 has 12 amino acids. V was clipped by 3 bases and J by 2 bases, with 4 bases between them. The germline V gene has CDR1 KGHSH and CDR2 LQKENI. CDR3 residues: CASSPENTEAFF. The CDR3 region has the DNA TGTGCCAGCTCACCGGAAAACACTGAAGCTTTCTTT. The full variable domain, completed using reference TRBV18 and TRBJ1-1, is NAGVMQNPRHLVRRRGQEARLRCSPMKGHSHVYWYRQLPEEGLKFMVYLQKENIIDESGMPKERFSAEFPKEGPSILRIQQVVRGDSAAYFCASSPENTEAFFGQGTRLTVV.

This clonotype showed up just a few times. V gene TRBV4-1 combines with J gene TRBJ1-5; D unclear. CDR1 is MGHRA, CDR2 YSYEKL, per germline. Trimming shortened V by 0 bases and J by 5 bases, and 11 bases separated the two germline ends. The CDR3 sequence is 15 residues long. The CDR3 loop is CASSQDPRRDQPQHF. CDR3 DNA sequence: TGCGCCAGCAGCCAAGATCCCCGGAGGGATCAGCCCCAGCATTTT.